This T cell receptor beta chain was sequenced for a study of blood T cell repertoires in COVID-19. Across the study: Some COVID-19 samples were acute and others convalescent; all came from the United States, Italy and Spain. PBMCs, B-cell-depleted T cells, or T cells provided the cDNA or gDNA that made up the material.

Seattle participants joined during active infection and were tracked over time. As processed by the authors: Estimation of nucleated cell counts was performed using reference gene primer amplification. The table came from immunoSEQ multiplex PCR; TCRdb's copy has only in-frame clones and leaves some out. V and J calls and clone size come straight from that table; D and trimming were deduced from the DNA. Of 250,000 to 350,000 clones in the sample, about four fifths were seen once. Deletions cut 4 bases from V and 6 bases from J, with 16 bases between. Germline CDR1 and CDR2: MNHEY and SVGAGI. The length of the CDR3 is 14 residues.

The sample was peripheral blood. The chain joins TRBV6-5 to TRBJ2-7; D ambiguous. The sequence came from a human donor with COVID-19, enrolled during active disease. The donor label of this sample is uncertain. The CDR3 is CASSSPNPRSEQYF. In DNA form, the CDR3 reads TGTGCCAGCAGTTCCCCAAACCCTAGGTCCGAGCAGTACTTC.